These 7 T cell receptor beta chains were all obtained from the same sample, sequenced in a study of blood T cell repertoires in COVID-19. The protocol was immunoSEQ multiplex PCR, while the TCRdb copy is restricted to in-frame clones and leaves out a portion. Among hundreds of thousands of clones listed, around 90% were seen once. The sample comprised peripheral blood. The receptors were sampled from a human donor in a cohort sampled during active COVID-19.

CDR3 protein: CASSVDRDQPQHF. The CDR3 nucleotides read TGCGCCAGCAGCGTCGACAGGGATCAGCCCCAGCATTTT. J is TRBJ1-5 and V is TRBV5-1; 7 nucleotides match TRBD1. Trimming cost V 4 bases and J 5 bases; bases outside gene matches: 3. CDR3 size: 13 residues. Germline CDR1 is SGHRS and CDR2 is YFSETQ.

The chain is built from TRBV5-7 and TRBJ1-1; 8 bases align to TRBD1. TRBV5-7 is an open reading frame whose function is uncertain. Trimming cost V 4 bases and J 3 bases; bases outside gene matches: 8. There are 15 residues in the CDR3. As DNA, the CDR3 is TGTGCCAGCAGCACCAAGACAGGGGAGGACACTGAAGCTTTCTTT. It specifies CASSTKTGEDTEAFF.

This clone was picked up one time. This chain connects TRBV28 to TRBJ1-6; tentative D call: TRBD1 (5 bases). Trimming took off 5 bases at V and 6 bases at J, with 17 bases between the two ends. This CDR3 is 16 amino acids long. Germline V CDR1 and CDR2: MDHEN, SYDVKM. The CDR3 loop is CASSAHGGFVNSPLHF. CDR3 in DNA: TGTGCCAGCAGTGCCCACGGGGGGTTTGTTAATTCACCCCTCCACTTT. Using reference TRBV28 and TRBJ1-6 for the parts outside the CDR3, the full variable domain is DVKVTQSSRYLVKRTGEKVFLECVQDMDHENMFWYRQDPGLGLRLIYFSYDVKMKEKGDIPEGYSVSREKKERFSLILESASTNQTSMYLCASSAHGGFVNSPLHFGNGTRLTVT.

The rearrangement uses TRBV5-8 and TRBJ2-7; D is undetermined. Germline V gene sequence: CDR1 SGHTS, CDR2 YDEGEE. This CDR3 has 11 residues. The V end was cut by 6 bases, the J end by 0 bases, with 4 bases between. In nucleotides, the CDR3 is TGTGCCAGCACATCCTCCTACGAGCAGTACTTC. Protein product: CASTSSYEQYF.

The chain carries TRBV28 and TRBJ1-1, with D tentatively TRBD1 (5 bases). V shed 5 bases and J shed 0 bases, with 10 bases lying between them. CDR3 length: 14 amino acids. Germline V gene sequence: CDR1 MDHEN, CDR2 SYDVKM. CDR3 sequence reads: CASSPRVLNTEAFF. The DNA for the CDR3 is TGTGCCAGCAGTCCCAGGGTCCTGAACACTGAAGCTTTCTTT.

V is TRBV7-9 and J is TRBJ1-1; 8 nucleotides line up with TRBD1. Per germline, CDR1 SEHNR and CDR2 FQNEAQ (reference sequence). J gave up 10 bases and V 4 bases, and 14 bases lay outside the gene matches. CDR3 length: 15 amino acids. CDR3 sequence: CASSSIPGQGFSAFF. The CDR3, as DNA: TGTGCCAGCAGCTCAATCCCTGGACAGGGATTTTCAGCTTTCTTT.

The rearrangement links TRBV6-4 to TRBJ1-2, with 12 bases that match TRBD1. The CDR3 is 16 residues long. Trimming removed 5 bases from V and 5 bases from J; junction bases left unmatched: 9. The germline gives CDR1 MRHNA, CDR2 SNTAGT. The CDR3 protein is CASSRGGTGGEYGYTF. Written as DNA, the CDR3 is TGTGCCAGCAGTCGGGGAGGGACAGGGGGCGAGTATGGCTACACCTTC.